Described below is a single T cell receptor (beta chain) sequence and its context. Its specificity is not known. Profiling relied on immunoSEQ multiplex PCR, and the TCRdb table lists in-frame clones only, not all of them. The sample has 100,000 to 150,000 clones; over 75% are singletons. The data originate from a study of T cell responses to AZD1222 COVID-19 vaccine. Study context: Samples with a second dose at about 4 or about 12 weeks were pooled together. Study outcomes and limitations: Seropositive status at baseline applied to only five to seven AZD1222 recipients.

Germline-derived CDR1 and CDR2 are SGHVS and FQNEAQ. The V end was cut by 5 bases, the J end by 4 bases, with 14 bases between. There are 14 residues in the CDR3. The source material was peripheral blood, sampled on day 0 of AZD1222 vaccination. The TCR originated in an adult in good health. The chain carries TRBV7-8 and TRBJ1-2, with D maybe TRBD1 (5 bases). The CDR3 DNA follows: TGTGCCAGCAGCCTCCAGGGTGGGGGCTATGGCTACACCTTC. It codes for CASSLQGGGYGYTF.